The present TCR beta chain was sequenced within a study of Graves' ophthalmopathy and Graves' hyperthyroidism. CDR3 regions of TCR beta were amplified from RNA transcripts. Following a first-round RT-PCR that used HTBI primers, a second-round multiplex PCR was carried out. TCRdb re-called the multiplex PCR reads with MiXCR, one entry per CDR3 protein. The sample records about 740,000 distinct CDR3 sequences, 35% to 50% being singletons. CDR3 length equals 13 residues. Germline lookup yields CDR1 ENHRY and CDR2 SYGVKD. Trimming removed 6 bases from V and 3 bases from J; junction bases left unmatched: 4. No donor had other autoimmune disease, uncontrolled infection, pregnancy or lactation. Orbital computed tomography, together with clinical symptoms, serum thyroxine, TRAb and thyroid ultrasound, was used for diagnosis.

The chain couples TRBV10-3 to TRBJ2-7, with 8 bases identical to TRBD1. The sample consisted of peripheral blood. The source is an adult man with Graves' ophthalmopathy. CDR3 in amino acids: CAIRTGTGYEQYF. CDR3 bases: TGTGCCATCAGGACAGGGACAGGCTACGAGCAGTACTTC.